These T cell receptor beta chains were read from a single sample in a study of blood T cell repertoires in COVID-19. The assay was immunoSEQ multiplex PCR, and TCRdb's table has in-frame clones only and misses some. The data contain about 220,000 clones, about 80% of them seen just once; the ten biggest clones take up around 3.5%. What was sequenced was PBMCs or T cells enriched from blood (not recorded which). The source of these receptors is a woman in her thirties or forties who had been exposed to COVID-19. Both conserved end residues are part of each CDR3. Fields, in order: V gene, clone size, J gene, D gene, CDR3 protein, CDR3 DNA. The D gene is left open where the match is weak. A row's size may be missing; if present it is once, few, many or a size class.

TRBV11-2,once,TRBJ2-3,-,CASRPLGGLTDTQYF,TGTGCCAGCCGTCCCTTGGGGGGGCTCACAGATACGCAGTATTTT
TRBV24-1,-,TRBJ1-1,TRBD1,CATSDPTGGQTEAFF,TGTGCCACCAGTGATCCAACAGGGGGGCAGACTGAAGCTTTCTTT
TRBV5-1,-,TRBJ2-2,-,CASSLDGSANTGELFF,TGCGCCAGCAGCTTGGATGGCAGCGCGAACACCGGGGAGCTGTTTTTT
TRBV6-5,-,TRBJ1-6,-,CASERLGDSNSPLHF,TGTGCCAGTGAGAGACTAGGGGATAGTAATTCACCCCTCCACTTT
TRBV7-2,-,TRBJ2-2,TRBD2,CASSLDGSGGLNTGELFF,TGTGCCAGCAGCTTAGACGGTAGCGGGGGCCTGAACACCGGGGAGCTGTTTTTT
TRBV2,-,TRBJ1-6,TRBD1,CASGGQGEFTSPLHF,TGTGCCAGCGGGGGGCAGGGGGAATTTACTTCACCCCTCCACTTT
TRBV7-2,-,TRBJ1-6,TRBD1,CASSFLGQGTISPLHF,TGTGCCAGCAGCTTTTTAGGACAGGGGACGATTTCACCCCTCCACTTT
TRBV28,-,TRBJ2-3,TRBD1,CASSSQGAEGTDTQYF,TGTGCCAGCAGTTCTCAGGGGGCCGAGGGCACAGATACGCAGTATTTT
TRBV11-2,-,TRBJ2-1,TRBD2,CASSLTLTSGGPIYNEQFF,TGTGCCAGCAGCTTAACTCTGACTAGCGGGGGGCCGATCTACAATGAGCAGTTCTTC
TRBV3-1/TRBV3-2,many,TRBJ1-2,TRBD1,CASSHMTGQGAGYTF,TGTGCCAGCAGCCACATGACGGGACAGGGGGCTGGCTACACCTTC
TRBV7-9,-,TRBJ1-5,-,CASSLQGSVQPQHF,TGTGCCAGCAGCTTACAGGGGTCGGTTCAGCCCCAGCATTTT
TRBV5-1,-,TRBJ2-7,TRBD1,CASSSLPGTGGPSYEQYF,TGCGCCAGCAGCTCTCTTCCCGGGACAGGGGGCCCATCCTACGAGCAGTACTTC
TRBV10-3,-,TRBJ2-5,-,CAISEGFGARRETQYF,TGTGCCATCAGTGAAGGATTTGGGGCCCGGCGGGAGACCCAGTACTTC
TRBV3-1/TRBV3-2,-,TRBJ1-1,TRBD1,CASSRDAGGEGANTEAFF,TGTGCCAGCAGCCGAGACGCAGGGGGTGAGGGCGCGAACACTGAAGCTTTCTTT
TRBV6-5,-,TRBJ1-1,-,CASSPGQRDTEAFF,TGTGCCAGCAGCCCGGGGCAGCGGGACACTGAAGCTTTCTTT
TRBV24-1,-,TRBJ1-5,TRBD1,CATSDPTGLVDQPQHF,TGTGCCACCAGTGATCCGACAGGGCTAGTCGATCAGCCCCAGCATTTT